The 23 T cell receptor beta chains below were found in one sample sequenced in a study of blood T cell repertoires in COVID-19. Repertoires were generated with immunoSEQ multiplex PCR, while TCRdb's copy carries only in-frame clones and drops some. This table has around 27,000 clones, around 91% appearing once. The sequencing sample was made of peripheral blood. All receptors derive from a man aged 55 to 70 with acute or convalescent COVID-19.

This chain connects TRBV4-1 to TRBJ1-1, with D hard to call. The CDR3 is 16 residues long. CDR1 and CDR2 from the germline V gene are MGHRA and YSYEKL. Trimming left V 0 bases short and J 4 bases short, with 15 bases between. This chain's CDR3 is CASSQDFPGAATEAFF. The CDR3 region has the DNA TGCGCCAGCAGCCAAGATTTTCCGGGAGCAGCCACTGAAGCTTTCTTT.

The V call is TRBV10-3, the J call TRBJ2-5; possible D gene TRBD1, 5 bases. The ends were cut back, 0 bases at V and 1 base at J, with 9 bases in the middle. Germline values: CDR1 ENHRY, CDR2 SYGVKD. This CDR3 has 15 amino acids. This chain's CDR3 is CAISESGLIQETQYF. CDR3 nucleotide sequence: TGTGCCATCAGTGAGTCGGGGCTTATCCAAGAGACCCAGTACTTC.

The V and J genes are TRBV5-1 and TRBJ1-6; D perhaps matches TRBD1 (5 bases). V was shortened by 1 base and J by 4 bases, with 12 bases between the two germline ends. Per the germline V gene, CDR1 is SGHRS and CDR2 is YFSETQ. The CDR3 extends over 16 amino acids. The CDR3 bases are TGCGCCAGCAGCTTGAAGGGGCCCTTTTATAATTCACCCCTCCACTTT. This encodes CASSLKGPFYNSPLHF.

This clone was seen only a few times. CDR3 coding DNA: TGTGCCAGCAGCTTAGGGCAGAGGGTCTCTGGAAACACCATATATTTT. This codes for CASSLGQRVSGNTIYF. The chain combines TRBV11-3 with TRBJ1-3, with no clear D. The CDR3 is 16 amino acids. The V end was cut by 1 base, the J end by 0 bases, with 10 bases between. CDR1 SGHNT and CDR2 YENEEA come from the germline V gene.

The chain is built from TRBV7-9 and TRBJ2-7; D might be TRBD2 (5 bases). CDR1 SEHNR and CDR2 FQNEAQ come from the germline V gene (reference sequence). There are 14 residues in the CDR3. Trimming cost V 6 bases and J 2 bases, with 14 bases left between them. The chain's CDR3 is CASSGEARAYEQYF. In nucleotides, the CDR3 is TGTGCCAGCAGTGGAGAGGCGAGGGCCTACGAGCAGTACTTC.

The rearrangement links TRBV4-1 to TRBJ1-2; a possible D gene is TRBD1 (5 bases). From germline, CDR1 is MGHRA and CDR2 YSYEKL. The germline V and J ends were trimmed by 1 base and 4 bases, with 10 bases remaining between them. The CDR3 is made up of 14 amino acids. CDR3: CASSQGIGAYGYTF. Here the CDR3 DNA reads TGCGCCAGCAGCCAAGGGATAGGGGCCTATGGCTACACCTTC.

The genes are TRBV6-5 and TRBJ2-1, with a weak D call TRBD1 (5 bases). The CDR3 runs 16 residues. The V gene's germline CDR1 is MNHEY and CDR2 SVGAGI. V was trimmed by 3 bases and J by 2 bases, leaving 14 bases between them. The CDR3 bases are TGTGCCAGCAGTTATCGGTACCAGGGCACCTACAATGAGCAGTTCTTC. Amino acids: CASSYRYQGTYNEQFF.

This chain connects TRBV24-1 to TRBJ2-5; tentatively, D is TRBD1 (5 bases). The CDR3 sequence is 15 residues long. With 2 bases removed from V and 0 bases from J, the gap between germline ends came to 9 bases. Germline-derived CDR1 and CDR2 are KGHDR and SFDVKD. CDR3 protein: CATSDSTEYQETQYF. CDR3 nucleotides: TGTGCCACCAGTGATTCGACAGAGTACCAAGAGACCCAGTACTTC.

The genes are TRBV7-6 and TRBJ2-3, with D uncertain. Germline assignment: CDR1 SGHVS and CDR2 FNYEAQ. The CDR3 covers 17 residues. V shed 5 bases and J shed 0 bases, with 18 bases lying between them. CDR3 in DNA: TGTGCCAGCAGCCCGTACAGTGGTTCCATTAGCACAGATACGCAGTATTTT. This sequence encodes CASSPYSGSISTDTQYF.

This clone was counted between two and nine times. CDR3: CASSLGQGATEAFF. The CDR3 DNA is TGTGCCAGCAGCTTAGGACAGGGGGCCACTGAAGCTTTCTTT. The chain links TRBV7-9 to TRBJ1-1, with 10 bases lining up with TRBD1. V lost 1 base to trimming and J lost 4 bases; unmatched junction nucleotides: 0. CDR3 length equals 14 residues. Germline V lookup: CDR1 SEHNR, CDR2 FQNEAQ (reference sequence).

This sequence joins TRBV7-6 and TRBJ2-3; TRBD1 matches at 8 bases. The length of the CDR3 is 15 residues. With V trimmed by 1 base and J by 0 bases, 0 bases remained unmatched. Germline CDR1 is SGHVS and CDR2 is FNYEAQ. DNA for the CDR3: TGTGCCAGCAGCTTAGGACAGGGGAGCACAGATACGCAGTATTTT. This sequence encodes CASSLGQGSTDTQYF.

This chain links TRBV6-5 with TRBJ2-7; 9 bases line up with TRBD1. This CDR3 has 15 residues. CDR1 MNHEY and CDR2 SVGAGI come from the germline V gene. V lost 0 bases and J lost 5; bases outside the gene matches: 5. This CDR3 is CASSYSNRGRDEQYF. As DNA, the CDR3 is TGTGCCAGCAGTTACTCGAACAGGGGGCGGGACGAGCAGTACTTC.

The genes are TRBV18 and TRBJ2-6, with a tentative D call TRBD2 (6 bases). From germline, CDR1 is KGHSH and CDR2 LQKENI. The CDR3 has 15 amino acids. Between the trimmed V and J ends, which lost 3 bases and 3 bases, there was a span of 9 bases. CDR3 DNA sequence: TGTGCCAGCTCACCCCAGGGAGGTGGGGCCAACGTCCTGACTTTC. Translating it yields CASSPQGGGANVLTF.

With regard to this clone: Mismatch with germline at one junction end may stem from a read error. The rearrangement joins TRBV7-7 to TRBJ2-1; 11 bases agree with TRBD1. The CDR3 length is 15 residues. The germline gives CDR1 SSHAT, CDR2 FNYEAQ (reference sequence). The CDR3 bases are TGTGCTAGCAGCTTGGGACAGGGGGAATACAATGAGCAGTTCTTC. This translates into CASSLGQGEYNEQFF.

The chain employs TRBV9 and TRBJ2-5, with D possibly matching TRBD2 (5 bases). V lost 0 bases and J lost 3, with 6 bases in between. From germline, CDR1 is SGDLS and CDR2 YYNGEE. The CDR3 consists of 13 residues. The CDR3 here is CASSVGGKETQYF. The CDR3 bases are TGTGCCAGCAGCGTAGGAGGGAAAGAGACCCAGTACTTC.

The CDR3 DNA reads as TGCGCCAGCAGCTTGGTGGGACAGGGCGCCTATAATTCACCCCTCCACTTT. Its protein is CASSLVGQGAYNSPLHF. The chain recombines TRBV5-1 with TRBJ1-6; TRBD1 matches at 9 bases. J was trimmed by 2 bases and V by 0 bases; bases with no gene match: 3. This CDR3 has 17 amino acids. Looked up from germline, CDR1 is SGHRS and CDR2 is YFSETQ.

V is TRBV25-1 and J is TRBJ1-2; D unresolved. Deletions cut 5 bases from V and 7 bases from J, with 8 bases between. Germline CDR1 MGHDK, CDR2 SYGVNS. This CDR3 spans 11 amino acids. The CDR3 here is CASSLRGGYTF. In DNA form, the CDR3 reads TGTGCCAGCAGTCTGCGAGGTGGCTACACCTTC.

The chain uses TRBV4-2 and TRBJ1-4; TRBD1 aligns across 8 bases. This CDR3 spans 17 amino acids. Trimming removed 2 bases from V and 2 bases from J; junction bases left unmatched: 7. Germline V CDR1 and CDR2: LGHNA, YNFKEQ. The DNA for the CDR3 is TGTGCCAGCAGCCAACGACAGGGGCTTTTGACTAATGAAAAACTGTTTTTT. Encoded protein: CASSQRQGLLTNEKLFF.

The rearrangement joins TRBV27 to TRBJ2-1; tentative D call: TRBD1 (5 bases). The CDR3 is 16 residues long. CDR1 is MNHEY and CDR2 is SMNVEV in the germline V gene (reference sequence). Trimming took 7 bases from V and 1 from J, leaving 17 bases between them. The CDR3 DNA follows: TGTGCCAGCACACGAAGGGGTGTAGGGTCCTACAATGAGCAGTTCTTC. It codes for CASTRRGVGSYNEQFF.

The genes are TRBV6-5 and TRBJ1-1, with D possibly being TRBD1 (5 bases). Germline values: CDR1 MNHEY, CDR2 SVGAGI. The CDR3 covers 13 residues. V was clipped by 6 bases and J by 1 base, with 9 bases between them. CDR3 region: CASRLGQNTEAFF. CDR3 DNA sequence: TGTGCCAGCAGACTTGGACAGAACACTGAAGCTTTCTTT.

The chain recombines TRBV20-1 with TRBJ2-3, with D maybe TRBD2 (6 bases). From germline, CDR1 is DFQATT and CDR2 SNEGSKA (reference sequence). The CDR3 is 15 residues long. The V end lost 3 bases, the J end lost 7 bases, and 20 bases lay between the germline ends. DNA for the CDR3: TGCAGTGCTAGTAATTCGGGGGAAGGGACCTATACGCAGTATTTT. Amino acids: CSASNSGEGTYTQYF.

This clone was counted once. The chain has TRBV19 and TRBJ1-5; no clear D. Trimming stripped 7 bases from V and 5 bases from J, with 21 bases between. Germline loops: CDR1 LNHDA, CDR2 SQIVND (reference sequence). There are 16 residues in the CDR3. The CDR3 DNA is TGTGCCAGTAATCTCGCGGATAAGATGTTTCATCAGCCCCAGCATTTT. Translating gives CASNLADKMFHQPQHF.

This sequence joins TRBV28 and TRBJ2-2; a possible D gene is TRBD2 (6 bases). The germline V gene encodes CDR1 MDHEN and CDR2 SYDVKM. V lost 10 bases, J lost 5 bases, and 23 bases lay in between. The CDR3 sequence is 16 residues long. For the CDR3, the DNA is TGTGCCACTGGGGCCAATCCACCGGGAGCTACCGGGGAGCTGTTTTTT. It translates to CATGANPPGATGELFF.